The T cell receptor (beta chain) described here comes from a study of cytomegalovirus exposure and HLA in healthy donors. Across the whole study: In terms of ancestry, the Caucasian-associated cluster contained about 81% of the approximately 380 genotyped donors.

It was with 60 Vbeta and 13 Jbeta primers that the PCR ran. The repertoire was sequenced with immunoSEQ multiplex PCR; TCRdb's copy has only in-frame clones and lacks some. The table records about 54,000 clones, approximately 80% of them present only once. J gave up 8 bases and V 4 bases, and 11 bases lay outside the gene matches. The germline V gene encodes CDR1 SGHRS and CDR2 YFSETQ. This CDR3 is built from 16 residues. This clone came up a few times. Its antigen is unknown. Broader study findings: For TCR beta chains, V- and J-gene trimming was later linked to a missense DCLRE1C variant.

Sample: PBMCs. This clonotype originated in a female donor in good health and CMV-seronegative. This chain joins TRBV5-1 and TRBJ2-3; 12 bases map to TRBD2. The CDR3 loop reads CASSDPTSGGPGTQYF. The CDR3 DNA is TGCGCCAGCAGCGACCCGACTAGCGGGGGCCCGGGTACGCAGTATTTT.